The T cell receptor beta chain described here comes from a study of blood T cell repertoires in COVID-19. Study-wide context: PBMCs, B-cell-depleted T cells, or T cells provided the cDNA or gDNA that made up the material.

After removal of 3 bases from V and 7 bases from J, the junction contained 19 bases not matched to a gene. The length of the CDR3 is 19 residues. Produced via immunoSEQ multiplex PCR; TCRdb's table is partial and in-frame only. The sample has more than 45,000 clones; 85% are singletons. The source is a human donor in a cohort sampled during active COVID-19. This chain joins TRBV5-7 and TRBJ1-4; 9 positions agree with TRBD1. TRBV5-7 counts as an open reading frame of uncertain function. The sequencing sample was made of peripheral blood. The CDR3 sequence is CASSCDRGASTPGGEKLFF. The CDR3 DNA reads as TGTGCCAGCAGCTGTGACAGGGGGGCTTCCACCCCGGGTGGTGAAAAACTGTTTTTT.